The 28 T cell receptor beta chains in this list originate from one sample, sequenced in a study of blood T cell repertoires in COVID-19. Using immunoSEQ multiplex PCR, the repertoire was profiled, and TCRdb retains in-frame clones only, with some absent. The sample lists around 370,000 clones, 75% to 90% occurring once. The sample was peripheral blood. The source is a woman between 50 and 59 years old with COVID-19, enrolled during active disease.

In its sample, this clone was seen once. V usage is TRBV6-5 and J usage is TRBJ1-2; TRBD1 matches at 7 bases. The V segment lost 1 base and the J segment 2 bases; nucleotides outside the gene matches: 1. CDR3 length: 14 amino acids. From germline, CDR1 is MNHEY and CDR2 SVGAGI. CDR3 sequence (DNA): TGTGCCAGCAGTTACTTGGGACAGAACTATGGCTACACCTTC. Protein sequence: CASSYLGQNYGYTF.

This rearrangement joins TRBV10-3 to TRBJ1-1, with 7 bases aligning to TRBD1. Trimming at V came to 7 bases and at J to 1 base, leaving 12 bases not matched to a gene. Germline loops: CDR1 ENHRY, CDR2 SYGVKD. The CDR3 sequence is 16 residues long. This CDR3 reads CAITTTYGTANTEAFF. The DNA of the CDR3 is TGTGCCATCACCACAACATACGGGACAGCGAACACTGAAGCTTTCTTT.

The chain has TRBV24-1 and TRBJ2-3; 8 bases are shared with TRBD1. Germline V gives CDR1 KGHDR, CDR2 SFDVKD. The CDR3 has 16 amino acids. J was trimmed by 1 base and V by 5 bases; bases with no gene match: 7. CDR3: CATSGQGAVGTDTQYF. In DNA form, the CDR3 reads TGTGCCACCAGTGGCCAGGGGGCCGTAGGCACAGATACGCAGTATTTT.

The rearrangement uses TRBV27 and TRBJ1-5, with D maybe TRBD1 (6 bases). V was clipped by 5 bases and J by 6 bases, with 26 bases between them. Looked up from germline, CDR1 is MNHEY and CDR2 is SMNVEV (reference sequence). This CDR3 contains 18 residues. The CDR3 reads CASSLLGGMRGHGQPQHF. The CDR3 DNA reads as TGTGCCAGCAGTCTCCTTGGCGGAATGCGGGGGCATGGTCAGCCCCAGCATTTT.

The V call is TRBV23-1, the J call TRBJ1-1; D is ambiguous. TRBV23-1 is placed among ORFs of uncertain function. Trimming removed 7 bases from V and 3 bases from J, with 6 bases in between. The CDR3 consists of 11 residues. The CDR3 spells CASKLDTEAFF. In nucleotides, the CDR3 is TGCGCCAGCAAACTAGACACTGAAGCTTTCTTT.

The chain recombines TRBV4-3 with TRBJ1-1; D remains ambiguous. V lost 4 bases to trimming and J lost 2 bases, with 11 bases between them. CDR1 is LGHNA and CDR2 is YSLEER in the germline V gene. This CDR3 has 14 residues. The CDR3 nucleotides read TGCGCCAGCAGCCCGGCAGGTACTAACACTGAAGCTTTCTTT. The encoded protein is CASSPAGTNTEAFF.

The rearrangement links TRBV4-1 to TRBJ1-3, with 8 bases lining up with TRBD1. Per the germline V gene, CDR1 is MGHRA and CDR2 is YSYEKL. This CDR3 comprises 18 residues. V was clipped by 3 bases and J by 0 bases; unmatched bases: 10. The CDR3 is CASSQSSGQALSGNTIYF. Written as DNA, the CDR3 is TGCGCCAGCAGCCAGTCCTCGGGACAGGCGCTCTCTGGAAACACCATATATTTT.

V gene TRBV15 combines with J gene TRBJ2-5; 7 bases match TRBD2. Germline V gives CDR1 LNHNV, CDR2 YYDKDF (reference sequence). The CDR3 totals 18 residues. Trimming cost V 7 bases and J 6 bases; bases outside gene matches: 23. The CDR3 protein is CATTTAGWRTRGRQTQYF. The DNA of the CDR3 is TGTGCCACCACGACGGCCGGTTGGAGGACTAGGGGTAGGCAGACCCAGTACTTC.

CDR3 sequence (DNA): TGTGCCAGCTCACCTTTGGAGGGGATCCAAGAGACCCAGTACTTC. This translates into CASSPLEGIQETQYF. The chain carries TRBV18 and TRBJ2-5; D is perhaps TRBD2 (6 bases). V lost 3 bases to trimming and J lost 1 base, with 12 bases between them. Germline CDR1 reads KGHSH; CDR2 reads LQKENI. The CDR3 spans 15 residues.

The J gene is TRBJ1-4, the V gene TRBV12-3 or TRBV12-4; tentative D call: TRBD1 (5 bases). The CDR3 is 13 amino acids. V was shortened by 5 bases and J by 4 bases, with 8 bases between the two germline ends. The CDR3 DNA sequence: TGTGCCAGCAGTGACAGAAATAATGAAAAACTGTTTTTT. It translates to CASSDRNNEKLFF.

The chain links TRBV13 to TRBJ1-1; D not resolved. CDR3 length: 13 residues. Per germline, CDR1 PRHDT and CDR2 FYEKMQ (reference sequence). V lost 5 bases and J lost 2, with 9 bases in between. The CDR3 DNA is TGTGCCAGCAGCCGCACAGTAAACACTGAAGCTTTCTTT. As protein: CASSRTVNTEAFF.

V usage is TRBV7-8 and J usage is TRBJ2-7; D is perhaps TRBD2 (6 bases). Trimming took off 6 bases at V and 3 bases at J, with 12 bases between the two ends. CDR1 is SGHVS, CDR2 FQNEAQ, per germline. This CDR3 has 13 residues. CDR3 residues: CASREPGGYEQYF. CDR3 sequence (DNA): TGTGCCAGCAGGGAACCCGGGGGCTACGAGCAGTACTTC.

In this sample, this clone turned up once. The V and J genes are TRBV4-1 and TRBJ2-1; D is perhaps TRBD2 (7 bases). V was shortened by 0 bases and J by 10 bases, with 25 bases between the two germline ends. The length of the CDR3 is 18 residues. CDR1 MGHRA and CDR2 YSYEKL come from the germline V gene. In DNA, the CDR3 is TGCGCCAGCAGCCAAGATATCGACTGGGGAGGGGGAGGCGAGGAGCAGTTCTTC. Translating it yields CASSQDIDWGGGGEEQFF.

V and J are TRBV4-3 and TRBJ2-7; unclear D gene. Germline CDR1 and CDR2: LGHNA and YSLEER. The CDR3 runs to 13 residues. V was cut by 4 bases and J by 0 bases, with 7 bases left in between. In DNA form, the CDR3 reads TGCGCCAGCAGCCCCTTCCCCTCCTACGAGCAGTACTTC. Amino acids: CASSPFPSYEQYF.

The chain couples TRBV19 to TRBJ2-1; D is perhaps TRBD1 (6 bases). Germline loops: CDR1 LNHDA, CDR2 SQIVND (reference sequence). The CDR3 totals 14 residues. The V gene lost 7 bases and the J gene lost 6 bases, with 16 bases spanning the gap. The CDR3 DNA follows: TGTGCCAGTACCCTAGTTGGGACACTCAATGAGCAGTTCTTC. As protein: CASTLVGTLNEQFF. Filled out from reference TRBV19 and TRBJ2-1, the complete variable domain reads DGGITQSPKYLFRKEGQNVTLSCEQNLNHDAMYWYRQDPGQGLRLIYYSQIVNDFQKGDIAEGYSVSREKKESFPLTVTSAQKNPTAFYLCASTLVGTLNEQFFGPGTRLTVL.

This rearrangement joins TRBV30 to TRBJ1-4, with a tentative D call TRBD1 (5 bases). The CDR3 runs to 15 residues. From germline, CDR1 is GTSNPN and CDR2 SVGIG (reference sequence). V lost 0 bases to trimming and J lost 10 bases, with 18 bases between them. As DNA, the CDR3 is TGTGCCTGGAGTGTATCGGCAGGGATGTCGGGAAAACTGTTTTTT. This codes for CAWSVSAGMSGKLFF.

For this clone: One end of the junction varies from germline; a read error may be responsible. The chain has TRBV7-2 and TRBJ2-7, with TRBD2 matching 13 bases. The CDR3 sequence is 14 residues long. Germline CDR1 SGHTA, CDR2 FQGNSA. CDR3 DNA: TGTGCCAGCAGCTCGGGACTAGCGGGACCCGAGGAGTACTTC. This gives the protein CASSSGLAGPEEYF.

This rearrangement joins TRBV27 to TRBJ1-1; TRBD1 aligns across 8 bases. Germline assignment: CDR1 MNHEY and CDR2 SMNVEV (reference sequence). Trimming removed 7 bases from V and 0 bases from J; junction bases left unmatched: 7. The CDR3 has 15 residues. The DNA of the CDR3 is TGTGCCAGCACGAGGACAGGGAAAATGAACACTGAAGCTTTCTTT. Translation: CASTRTGKMNTEAFF.

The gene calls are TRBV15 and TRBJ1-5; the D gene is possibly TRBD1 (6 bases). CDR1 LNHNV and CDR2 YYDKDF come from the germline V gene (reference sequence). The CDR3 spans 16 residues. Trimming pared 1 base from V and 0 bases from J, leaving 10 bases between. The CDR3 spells CATSRGGTNSNQPQHF. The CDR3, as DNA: TGTGCCACCAGCAGAGGGGGGACAAATAGCAATCAGCCCCAGCATTTT.

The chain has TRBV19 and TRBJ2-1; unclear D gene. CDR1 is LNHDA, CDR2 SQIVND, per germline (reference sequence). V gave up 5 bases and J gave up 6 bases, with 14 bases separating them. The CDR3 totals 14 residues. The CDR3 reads CASSPGDGSNEQFF. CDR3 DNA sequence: TGTGCCAGTAGTCCCGGAGACGGAAGCAATGAGCAGTTCTTC.

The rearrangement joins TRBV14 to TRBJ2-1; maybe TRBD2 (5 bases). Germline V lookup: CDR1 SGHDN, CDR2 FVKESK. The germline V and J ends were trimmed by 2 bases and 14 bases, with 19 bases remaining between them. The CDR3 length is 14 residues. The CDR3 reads CASSQRPGIQFEFF. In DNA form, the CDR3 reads TGTGCCAGCAGCCAACGCCCCGGGATACAGTTCGAGTTCTTC.

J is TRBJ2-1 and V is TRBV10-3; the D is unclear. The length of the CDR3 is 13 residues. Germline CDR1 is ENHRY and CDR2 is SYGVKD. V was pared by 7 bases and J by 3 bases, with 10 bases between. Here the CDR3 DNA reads TGTGCCATCACCCCGTCCGGCTACAATGAGCAGTTCTTC. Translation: CAITPSGYNEQFF.

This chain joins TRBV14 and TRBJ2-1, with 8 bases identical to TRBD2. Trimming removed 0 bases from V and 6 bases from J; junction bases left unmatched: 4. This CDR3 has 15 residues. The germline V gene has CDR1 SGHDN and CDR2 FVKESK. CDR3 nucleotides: TGTGCCAGCAGCCAAGATCGCGGGAGGTCCAATGAGCAGTTCTTC. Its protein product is CASSQDRGRSNEQFF.

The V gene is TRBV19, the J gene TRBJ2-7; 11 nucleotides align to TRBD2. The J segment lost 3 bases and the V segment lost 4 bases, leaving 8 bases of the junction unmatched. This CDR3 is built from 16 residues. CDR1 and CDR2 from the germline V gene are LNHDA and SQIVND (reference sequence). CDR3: CASSRGGTSGDYEQYF. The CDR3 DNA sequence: TGTGCCAGTAGTAGGGGAGGGACTAGCGGAGACTACGAGCAGTACTTC.

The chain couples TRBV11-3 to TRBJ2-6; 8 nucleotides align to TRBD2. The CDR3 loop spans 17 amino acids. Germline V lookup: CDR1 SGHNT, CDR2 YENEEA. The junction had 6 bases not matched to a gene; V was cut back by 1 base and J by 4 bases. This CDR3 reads CASSLAGGGSGANVLTF. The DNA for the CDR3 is TGTGCCAGCAGCTTAGCCGGCGGGGGGTCAGGGGCCAACGTCCTGACTTTC.

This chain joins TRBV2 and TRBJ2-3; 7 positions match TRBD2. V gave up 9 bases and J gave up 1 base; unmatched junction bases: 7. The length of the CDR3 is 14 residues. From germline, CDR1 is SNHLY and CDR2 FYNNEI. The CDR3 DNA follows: TGTGCCAGTGGGAGGGGAGTTGGCACAGATACGCAGTATTTT. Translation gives CASGRGVGTDTQYF.

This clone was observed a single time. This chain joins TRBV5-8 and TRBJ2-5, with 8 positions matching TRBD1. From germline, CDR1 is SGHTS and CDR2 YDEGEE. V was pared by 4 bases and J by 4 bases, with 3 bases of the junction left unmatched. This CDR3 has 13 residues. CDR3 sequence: CASSLDRVETQYF. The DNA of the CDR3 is TGTGCCAGCAGCCTGGACAGGGTAGAGACCCAGTACTTC. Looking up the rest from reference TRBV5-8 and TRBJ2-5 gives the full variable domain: EAGVTQSPTHLIKTRGQQATLRCSPISGHTSVYWYQQALGLGLQFLLWYDEGEERNRGNFPPRFSGRQFPNYSSELNVNALELEDSALYLCASSLDRVETQYFGPGTRLLVL.

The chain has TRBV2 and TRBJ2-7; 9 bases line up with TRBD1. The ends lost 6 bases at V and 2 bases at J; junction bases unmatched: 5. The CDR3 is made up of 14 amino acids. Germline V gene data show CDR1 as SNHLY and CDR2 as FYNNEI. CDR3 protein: CASRKGQGAYEQYF. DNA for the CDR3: TGTGCCAGCAGAAAGGGACAGGGCGCCTACGAGCAGTACTTC.